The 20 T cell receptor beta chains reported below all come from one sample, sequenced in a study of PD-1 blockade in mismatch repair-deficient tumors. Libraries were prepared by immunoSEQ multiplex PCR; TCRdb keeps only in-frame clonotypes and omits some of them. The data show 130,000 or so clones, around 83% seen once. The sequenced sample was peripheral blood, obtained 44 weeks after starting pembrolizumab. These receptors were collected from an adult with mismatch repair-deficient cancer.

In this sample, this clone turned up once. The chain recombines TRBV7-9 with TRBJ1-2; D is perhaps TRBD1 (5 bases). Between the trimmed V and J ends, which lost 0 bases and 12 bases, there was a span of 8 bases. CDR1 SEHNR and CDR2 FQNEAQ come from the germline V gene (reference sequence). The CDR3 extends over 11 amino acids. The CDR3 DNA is TGTGCCAGCAGCTTAGCGGGGGACCACACCTTC. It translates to CASSLAGDHTF.

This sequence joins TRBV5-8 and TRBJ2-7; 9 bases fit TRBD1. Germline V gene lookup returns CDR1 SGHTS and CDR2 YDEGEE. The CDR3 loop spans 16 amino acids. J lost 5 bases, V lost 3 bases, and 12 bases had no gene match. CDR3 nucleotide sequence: TGTGCCAGCAGCTCAGAGAAAGGGACAGGGAACCACGAGCAGTACTTC. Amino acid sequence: CASSSEKGTGNHEQYF.

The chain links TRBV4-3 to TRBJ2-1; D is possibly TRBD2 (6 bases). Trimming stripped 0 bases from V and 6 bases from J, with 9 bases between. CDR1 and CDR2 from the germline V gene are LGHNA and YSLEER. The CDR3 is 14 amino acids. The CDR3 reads CASSQDYGSNEQFF. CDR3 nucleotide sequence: TGCGCCAGCAGCCAAGATTACGGGAGCAATGAGCAGTTCTTC.

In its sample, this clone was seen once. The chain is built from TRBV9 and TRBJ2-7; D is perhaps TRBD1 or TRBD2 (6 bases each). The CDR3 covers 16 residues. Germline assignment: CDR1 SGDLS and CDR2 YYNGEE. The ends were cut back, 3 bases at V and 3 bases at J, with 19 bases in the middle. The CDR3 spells CASSAAAGGGIYEQYF. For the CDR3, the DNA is TGTGCCAGCAGCGCAGCCGCAGGAGGGGGGATCTACGAGCAGTACTTC. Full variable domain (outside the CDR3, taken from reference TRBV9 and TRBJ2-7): DSGVTQTPKHLITATGQRVTLRCSPRSGDLSVYWYQQSLDQGLQFLIQYYNGEERAKGNILERFSAQQFPDLHSELNLSSLELGDSALYFCASSAAAGGGIYEQYFGPGTRLTVT.

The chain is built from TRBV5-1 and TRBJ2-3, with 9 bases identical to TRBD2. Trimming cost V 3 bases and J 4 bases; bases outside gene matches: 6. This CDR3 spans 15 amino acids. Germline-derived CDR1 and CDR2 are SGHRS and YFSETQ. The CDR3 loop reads CASSSLSGSSDTQYF. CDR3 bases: TGCGCCAGCAGCTCTCTTAGCGGGAGCTCAGATACGCAGTATTTT.

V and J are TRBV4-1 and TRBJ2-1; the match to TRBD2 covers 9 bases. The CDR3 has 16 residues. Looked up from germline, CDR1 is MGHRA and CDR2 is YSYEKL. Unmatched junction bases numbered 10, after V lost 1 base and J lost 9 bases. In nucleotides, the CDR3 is TGCGCCAGCAGCCAAGGATCGGCGGGAGGGCTCGGTGAGCAGTTCTTC. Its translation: CASSQGSAGGLGEQFF.

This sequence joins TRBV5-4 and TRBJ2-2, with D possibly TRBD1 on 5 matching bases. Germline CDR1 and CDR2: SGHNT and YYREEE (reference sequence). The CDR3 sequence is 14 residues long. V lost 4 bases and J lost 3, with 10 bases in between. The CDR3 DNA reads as TGTGCCAGCAGCCCCCCGACAGACACCGGGGAGCTGTTTTTT. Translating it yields CASSPPTDTGELFF.

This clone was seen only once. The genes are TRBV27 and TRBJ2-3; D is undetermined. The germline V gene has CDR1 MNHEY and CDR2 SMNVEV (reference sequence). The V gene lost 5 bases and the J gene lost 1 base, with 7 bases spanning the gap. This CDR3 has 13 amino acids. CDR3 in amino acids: CASSTVGTDTQYF. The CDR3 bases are TGTGCCAGCAGTACGGTCGGCACAGATACGCAGTATTTT.

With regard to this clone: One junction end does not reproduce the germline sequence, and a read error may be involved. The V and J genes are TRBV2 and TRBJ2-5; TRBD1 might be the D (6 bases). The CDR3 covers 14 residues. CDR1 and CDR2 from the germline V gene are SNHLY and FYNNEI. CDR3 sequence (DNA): TGTGCCAGCAGCGAAGGACAGAACCAAGAGACCCAGTACTTC. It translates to CASSEGQNQETQYF.

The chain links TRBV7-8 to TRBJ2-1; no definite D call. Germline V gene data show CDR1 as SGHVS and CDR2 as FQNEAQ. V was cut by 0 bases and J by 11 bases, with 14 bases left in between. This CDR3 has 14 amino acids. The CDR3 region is CASSLAVGDLKQFF. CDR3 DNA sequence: TGTGCCAGCAGCTTAGCGGTTGGAGACCTTAAGCAGTTCTTC. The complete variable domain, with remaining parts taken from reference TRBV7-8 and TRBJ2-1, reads GAGVSQSPRYKVAKRGQDVALRCDPISGHVSLFWYQQALGQGPEFLTYFQNEAQLDKSGLPSDRFFAERPEGSVSTLKIQRTQQEDSAVYLCASSLAVGDLKQFFGPGTRLTVL.

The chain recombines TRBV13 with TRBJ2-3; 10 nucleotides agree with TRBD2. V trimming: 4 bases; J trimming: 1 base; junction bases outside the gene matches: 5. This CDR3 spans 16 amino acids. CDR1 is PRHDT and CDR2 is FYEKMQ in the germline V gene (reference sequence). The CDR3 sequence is CASSYNGLAGTDTQYF. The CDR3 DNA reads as TGTGCCAGCAGCTACAACGGACTAGCGGGCACAGATACGCAGTATTTT. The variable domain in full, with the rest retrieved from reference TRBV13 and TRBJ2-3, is AAGVIQSPRHLIKEKRETATLKCYPIPRHDTVYWYQQGPGQDPQFLISFYEKMQSDKGSIPDRFSAQQFSDYHSELNMSSLELGDSALYFCASSYNGLAGTDTQYFGPGTRLTVL.

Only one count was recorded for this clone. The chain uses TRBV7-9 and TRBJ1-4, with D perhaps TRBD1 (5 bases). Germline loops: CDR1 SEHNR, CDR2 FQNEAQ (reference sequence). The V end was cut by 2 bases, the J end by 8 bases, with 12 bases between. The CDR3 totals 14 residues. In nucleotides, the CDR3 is TGTGCCAGCAGCTTATGGGGGGATAGGGAAAAACTGTTTTTT. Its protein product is CASSLWGDREKLFF.

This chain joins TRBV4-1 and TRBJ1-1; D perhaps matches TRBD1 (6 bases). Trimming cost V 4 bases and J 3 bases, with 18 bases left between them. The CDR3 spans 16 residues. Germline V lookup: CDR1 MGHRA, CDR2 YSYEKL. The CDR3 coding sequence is TGCGCCAGCAGCCCCGAAGGGGGATACTATCACACTGAAGCTTTCTTT. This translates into CASSPEGGYYHTEAFF.

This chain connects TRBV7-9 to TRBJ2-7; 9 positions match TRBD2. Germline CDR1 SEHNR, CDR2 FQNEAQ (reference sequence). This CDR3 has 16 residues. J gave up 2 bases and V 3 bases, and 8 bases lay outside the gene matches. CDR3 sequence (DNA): TGTGCCAGCAGCTTCCCTACTAGCGGGTCCCCCTACGAGCAGTACTTC. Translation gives CASSFPTSGSPYEQYF.

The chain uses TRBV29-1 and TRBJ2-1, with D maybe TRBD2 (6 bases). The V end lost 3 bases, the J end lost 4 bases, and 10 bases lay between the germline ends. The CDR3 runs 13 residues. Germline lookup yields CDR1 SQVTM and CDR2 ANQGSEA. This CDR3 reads CSVEGGQYNEQFF. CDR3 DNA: TGCAGCGTTGAGGGGGGTCAATACAATGAGCAGTTCTTC.

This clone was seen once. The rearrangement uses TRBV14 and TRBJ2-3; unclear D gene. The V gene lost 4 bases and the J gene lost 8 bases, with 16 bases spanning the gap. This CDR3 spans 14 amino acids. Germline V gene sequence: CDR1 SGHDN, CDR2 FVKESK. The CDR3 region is CASSPLLGLGTQYF. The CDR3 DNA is TGTGCCAGCAGCCCCTTACTTGGGCTGGGTACGCAGTATTTT.

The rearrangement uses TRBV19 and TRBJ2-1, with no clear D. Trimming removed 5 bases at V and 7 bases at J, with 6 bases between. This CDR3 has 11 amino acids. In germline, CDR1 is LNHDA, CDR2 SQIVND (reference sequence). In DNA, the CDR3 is TGTGCCAGTAGTCTAGGGAATGAGCAGTTCTTC. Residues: CASSLGNEQFF.

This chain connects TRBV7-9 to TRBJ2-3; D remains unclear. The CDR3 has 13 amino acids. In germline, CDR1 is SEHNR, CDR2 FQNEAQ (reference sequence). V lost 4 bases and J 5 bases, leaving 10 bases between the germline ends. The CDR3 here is CASSSPIGDTQYF. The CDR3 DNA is TGTGCCAGCAGCTCGCCTATTGGAGATACGCAGTATTTT.

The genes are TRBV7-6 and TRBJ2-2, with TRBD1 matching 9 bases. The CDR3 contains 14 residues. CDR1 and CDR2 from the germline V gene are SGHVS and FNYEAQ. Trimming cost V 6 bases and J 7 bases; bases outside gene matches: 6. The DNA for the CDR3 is TGTGCCAGCAGTTTACAGGGGGCTTACGGGGAGCTGTTTTTT. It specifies CASSLQGAYGELFF.

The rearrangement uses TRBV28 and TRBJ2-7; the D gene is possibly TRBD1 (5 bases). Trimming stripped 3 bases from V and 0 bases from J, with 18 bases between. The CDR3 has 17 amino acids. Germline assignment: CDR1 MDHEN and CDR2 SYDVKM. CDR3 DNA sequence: TGTGCCAGCAGTTTCCGGGTGTTGAGACAGTTCTCCTACGAGCAGTACTTC. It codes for CASSFRVLRQFSYEQYF. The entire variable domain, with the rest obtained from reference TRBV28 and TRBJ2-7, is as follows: DVKVTQSSRYLVKRTGEKVFLECVQDMDHENMFWYRQDPGLGLRLIYFSYDVKMKEKGDIPEGYSVSREKKERFSLILESASTNQTSMYLCASSFRVLRQFSYEQYFGPGTRLTVT.